The next 8 T cell receptor beta chains were all read from a single sample in a study of metastatic and nonmetastatic thyroid tumors. Not a single patient had been given any form of treatment at any point before undergoing thyroid surgery. MiXCR reprocessed the PCR reads for TCRdb. The repertoire holds around 20,000 clones, with approximately 40% as singletons. The specimen sequenced was tumor tissue. The receptors come from a female donor with papillary thyroid cancer or a benign thyroid nodule (not recorded which). Some clones in this sample may be carry-over from other donors' samples.

This clone was observed a handful of times. The V call is TRBV28, the J call TRBJ1-3; TRBD1 aligns across 7 bases. From germline, CDR1 is MDHEN and CDR2 SYDVKM. V was clipped by 5 bases and J by 3 bases; unmatched bases: 13. The CDR3 runs 17 residues. The CDR3 DNA follows: TGTGCCAGCAGTATAAACCCCGGGACAGTTAGTGGAAACACCATATATTTT. Its translation is CASSINPGTVSGNTIYF.

V gene TRBV7-3 combines with J gene TRBJ2-2; 8 bases are shared with TRBD1. Trimming cost V 5 bases and J 1 base; bases outside gene matches: 3. The germline V gene has CDR1 SGHTA and CDR2 FQGTGA. The CDR3 contains 15 residues. CDR3 protein: CASSLTGGNTGELFF. The CDR3, as DNA: TGTGCCAGCAGCCTTACAGGGGGGAACACCGGGGAGCTGTTTTTT.

This chain uses TRBV11-2 with TRBJ2-3; D unclear. Trimming cost V 1 base and J 7 bases, with 3 bases left between them. The CDR3 loop spans 11 amino acids. Germline CDR1 is SGHAT and CDR2 is FQNNGV. The CDR3 reads CASSLAHTQYF. The CDR3 DNA sequence: TGTGCCAGCAGCTTAGCCCATACGCAGTATTTT.

The chain uses TRBV6-1 and TRBJ1-6, with D possibly being TRBD1 (6 bases). Trimming left V 6 bases short and J 6 bases short, with 15 bases between. The germline CDR1 and CDR2 sequences are MNHNS and SASEGT. The CDR3 length is 15 residues. The CDR3 loop is CASSHTGQFNSPLHF. The CDR3 coding sequence is TGTGCCAGCAGCCATACCGGACAGTTTAATTCACCCCTCCACTTT.

In its sample, this clone ranks as large. V usage is TRBV20-1 and J usage is TRBJ1-1; no firm D call. Germline CDR1 DFQATT, CDR2 SNEGSKA (reference sequence). This CDR3 has 8 residues. The V gene lost 7 bases and the J gene lost 7 bases, with 4 bases spanning the gap. This CDR3 reads CSVSEAFF. As DNA, the CDR3 is TGCAGTGTGAGTGAAGCTTTCTTT.

The V and J genes are TRBV12-3 or TRBV12-4 and TRBJ2-7, with 11 bases aligning to TRBD1. The CDR3 runs to 16 residues. V shed 6 bases, J shed 4 bases, and the junction held 11 bases outside the gene matches. Here the CDR3 reads CASSRAGTGGTYEQYF. In DNA, the CDR3 is TGTGCCAGCAGCCGGGCTGGGACAGGGGGTACTTACGAGCAGTACTTC.

In this sample, this clone turned up a few times. The rearrangement joins TRBV9 to TRBJ2-3; D possibly corresponds to TRBD2 (5 bases). Germline loops: CDR1 SGDLS, CDR2 YYNGEE. V lost 1 base, J lost 2 bases, and 14 bases lay in between. The CDR3 runs to 16 residues. The CDR3 loop is CASSVTGGLSTDTQYF. DNA of the CDR3: TGTGCCAGCAGCGTAACGGGTGGACTCTCCACAGATACGCAGTATTTT.

This sequence joins TRBV6-2 or TRBV6-3 and TRBJ1-2; 9 bases map to TRBD1. The V gene's germline CDR1 is MNHEY and CDR2 SVGEGT. The V gene end was trimmed by 4 bases and the J gene end by 8 bases; junction bases not matched to a gene: 11. The CDR3 has 15 amino acids. DNA of the CDR3: TGTGCCAGCAGTTTCACACAGGGGGCGCAGACCGGCTACACCTTC. It yields the protein CASSFTQGAQTGYTF.